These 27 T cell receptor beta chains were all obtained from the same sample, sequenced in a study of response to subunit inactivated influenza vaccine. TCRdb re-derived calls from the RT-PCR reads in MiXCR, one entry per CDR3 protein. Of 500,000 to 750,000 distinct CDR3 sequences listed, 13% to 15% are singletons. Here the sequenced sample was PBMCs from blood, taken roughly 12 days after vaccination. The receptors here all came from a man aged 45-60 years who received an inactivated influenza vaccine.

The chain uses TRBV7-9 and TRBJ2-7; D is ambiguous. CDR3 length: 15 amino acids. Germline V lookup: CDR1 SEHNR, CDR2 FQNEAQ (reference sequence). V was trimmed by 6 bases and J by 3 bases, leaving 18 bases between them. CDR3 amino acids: CASSPRRVLDYEQYF. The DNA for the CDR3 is TGTGCCAGCAGTCCTAGACGCGTTTTGGACTACGAGCAGTACTTC.

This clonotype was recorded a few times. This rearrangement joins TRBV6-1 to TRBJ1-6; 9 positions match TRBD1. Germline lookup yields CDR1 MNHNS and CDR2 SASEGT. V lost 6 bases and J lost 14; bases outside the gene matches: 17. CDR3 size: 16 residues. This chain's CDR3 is CASSSPNRGPEGSLHF. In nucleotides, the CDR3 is TGTGCCAGCAGCTCACCTAACAGGGGGCCAGAGGGATCCCTCCACTTT.

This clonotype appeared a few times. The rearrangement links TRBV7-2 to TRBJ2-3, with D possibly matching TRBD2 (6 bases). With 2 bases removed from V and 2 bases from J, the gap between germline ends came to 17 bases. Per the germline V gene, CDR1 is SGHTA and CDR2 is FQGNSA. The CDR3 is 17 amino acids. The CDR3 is CASSLWGPRDSTDTQYF. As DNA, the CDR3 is TGTGCCAGCAGCTTATGGGGTCCGCGGGACTCCACAGATACGCAGTATTTT.

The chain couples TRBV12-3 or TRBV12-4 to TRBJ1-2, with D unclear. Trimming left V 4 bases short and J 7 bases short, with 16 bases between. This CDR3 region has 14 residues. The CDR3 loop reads CASSSINEGFGYTF. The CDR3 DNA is TGTGCCAGCAGTTCAATAAATGAAGGGTTTGGCTACACCTTC.

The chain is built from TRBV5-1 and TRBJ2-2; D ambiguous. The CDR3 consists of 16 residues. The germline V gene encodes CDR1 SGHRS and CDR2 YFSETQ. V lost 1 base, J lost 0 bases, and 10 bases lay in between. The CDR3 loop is CASSLTKTANTGELFF. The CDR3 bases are TGCGCCAGCAGCTTGACGAAAACGGCGAACACCGGGGAGCTGTTTTTT.

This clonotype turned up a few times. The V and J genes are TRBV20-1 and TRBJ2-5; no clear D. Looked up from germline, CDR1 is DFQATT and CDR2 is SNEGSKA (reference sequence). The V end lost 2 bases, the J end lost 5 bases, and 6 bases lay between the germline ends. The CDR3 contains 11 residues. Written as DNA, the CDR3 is TGCAGTGCTAGACAGATGGAGACCCAGTACTTC. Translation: CSARQMETQYF.

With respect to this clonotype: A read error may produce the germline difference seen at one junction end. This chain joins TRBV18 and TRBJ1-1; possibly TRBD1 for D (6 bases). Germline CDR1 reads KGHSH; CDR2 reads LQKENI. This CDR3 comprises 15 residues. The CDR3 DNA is TGTGCCAGATCACCACCTGGACAGACGAACACTGAAGCTTTCTTT. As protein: CARSPPGQTNTEAFF.

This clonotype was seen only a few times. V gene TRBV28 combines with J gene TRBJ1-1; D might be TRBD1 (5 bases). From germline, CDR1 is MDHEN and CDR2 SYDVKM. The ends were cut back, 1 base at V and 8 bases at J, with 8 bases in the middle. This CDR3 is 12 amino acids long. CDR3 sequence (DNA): TGTGCCAGCAGTTTATCACGGGGGGAAGCTTTCTTT. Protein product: CASSLSRGEAFF. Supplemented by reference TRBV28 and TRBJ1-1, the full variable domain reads DVKVTQSSRYLVKRTGEKVFLECVQDMDHENMFWYRQDPGLGLRLIYFSYDVKMKEKGDIPEGYSVSREKKERFSLILESASTNQTSMYLCASSLSRGEAFFGQGTRLTVV.

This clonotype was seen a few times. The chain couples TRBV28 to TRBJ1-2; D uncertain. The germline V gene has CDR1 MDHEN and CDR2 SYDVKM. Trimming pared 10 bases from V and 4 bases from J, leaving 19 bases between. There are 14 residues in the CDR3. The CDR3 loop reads CAMGPGLLCYGYTF. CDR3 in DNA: TGTGCCATGGGCCCCGGGCTCCTCTGCTATGGCTACACCTTC.

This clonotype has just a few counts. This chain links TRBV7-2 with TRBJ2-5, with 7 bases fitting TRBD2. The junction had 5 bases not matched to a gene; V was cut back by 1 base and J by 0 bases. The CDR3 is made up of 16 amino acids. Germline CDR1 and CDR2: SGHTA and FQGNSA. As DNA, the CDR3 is TGTGCCAGCAGCTTAGGCGGACTAGGCTACCAAGAGACCCAGTACTTC. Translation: CASSLGGLGYQETQYF.

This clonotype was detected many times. The CDR3 DNA reads as TGTGCCAGCAGTCCTCCTGGGGAGACCCAGTACTTC. Translated: CASSPPGETQYF. The chain uses TRBV18 and TRBJ2-5; D is uncertain. Germline loops: CDR1 KGHSH, CDR2 LQKENI. The CDR3 is 12 residues long. The ends were cut back, 8 bases at V and 5 bases at J, with 12 bases in the middle.

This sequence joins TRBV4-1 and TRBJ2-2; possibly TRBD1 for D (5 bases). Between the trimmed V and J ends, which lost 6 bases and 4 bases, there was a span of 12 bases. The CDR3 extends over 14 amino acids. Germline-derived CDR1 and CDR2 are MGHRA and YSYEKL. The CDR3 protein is CASSLQGPTGELFF. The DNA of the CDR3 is TGCGCCAGCAGTCTCCAGGGTCCCACCGGGGAGCTGTTTTTT.

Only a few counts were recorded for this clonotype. CDR3 protein: CASRSGGMSDEQFF. The CDR3, as DNA: TGTGCCAGCAGGAGCGGGGGCATGTCTGATGAGCAGTTCTTC. The rearrangement links TRBV6-5 to TRBJ2-1, with 8 bases identical to TRBD2. Germline CDR1 reads MNHEY; CDR2 reads SVGAGI. V lost 6 bases to trimming and J lost 8 bases; unmatched junction nucleotides: 9. The length of the CDR3 is 14 residues.

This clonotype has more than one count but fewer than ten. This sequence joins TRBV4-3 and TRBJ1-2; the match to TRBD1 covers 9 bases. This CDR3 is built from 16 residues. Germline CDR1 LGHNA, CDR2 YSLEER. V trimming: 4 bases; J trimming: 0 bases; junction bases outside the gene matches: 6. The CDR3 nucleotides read TGCGCCAGCAGCCGCGGGACAGGGCGAACTAACTATGGCTACACCTTC. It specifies CASSRGTGRTNYGYTF.

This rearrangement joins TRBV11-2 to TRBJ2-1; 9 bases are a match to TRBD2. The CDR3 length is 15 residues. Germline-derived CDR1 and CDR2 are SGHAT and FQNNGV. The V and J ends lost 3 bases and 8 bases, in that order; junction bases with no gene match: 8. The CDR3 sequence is CASSLQSGRWDEQFF. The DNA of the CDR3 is TGTGCCAGCAGCTTGCAAAGCGGGAGGTGGGATGAGCAGTTCTTC.

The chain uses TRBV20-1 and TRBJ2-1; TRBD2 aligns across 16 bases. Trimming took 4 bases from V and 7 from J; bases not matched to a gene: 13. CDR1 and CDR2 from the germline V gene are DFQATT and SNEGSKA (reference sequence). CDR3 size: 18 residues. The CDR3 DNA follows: TGCAGTGCTAAGGTGGGAATGGGACTAGCGGGAGGGCTGAATGAGCAGTTCTTC. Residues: CSAKVGMGLAGGLNEQFF.

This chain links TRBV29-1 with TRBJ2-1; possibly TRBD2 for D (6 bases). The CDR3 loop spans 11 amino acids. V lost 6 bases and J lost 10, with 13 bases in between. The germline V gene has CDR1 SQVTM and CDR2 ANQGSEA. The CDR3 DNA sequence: TGCAGCGTCCCGAGGGCGGGGGAGCAGTTCTTC. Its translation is CSVPRAGEQFF.

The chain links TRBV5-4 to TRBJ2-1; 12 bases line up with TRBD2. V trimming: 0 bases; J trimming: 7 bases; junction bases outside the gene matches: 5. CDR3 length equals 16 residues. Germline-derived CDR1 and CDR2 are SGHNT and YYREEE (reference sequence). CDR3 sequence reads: CASSLALAGGRNEQFF. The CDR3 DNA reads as TGTGCCAGCAGCTTGGCCCTAGCGGGGGGGCGGAATGAGCAGTTCTTC.

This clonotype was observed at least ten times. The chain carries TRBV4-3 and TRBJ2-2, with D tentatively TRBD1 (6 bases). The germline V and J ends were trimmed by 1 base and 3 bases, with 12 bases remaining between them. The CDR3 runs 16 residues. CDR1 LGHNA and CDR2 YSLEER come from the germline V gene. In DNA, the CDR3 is TGCGCCAGCAGCCAAGCGTGGGGACATTACACCGGGGAGCTGTTTTTT. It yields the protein CASSQAWGHYTGELFF.

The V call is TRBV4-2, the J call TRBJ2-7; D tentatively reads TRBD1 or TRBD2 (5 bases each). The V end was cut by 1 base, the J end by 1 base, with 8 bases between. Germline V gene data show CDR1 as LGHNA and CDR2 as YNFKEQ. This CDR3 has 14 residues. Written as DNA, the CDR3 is TGTGCCAGCAGCCAAGTGGGGGATTCCTACGAGCAGTACTTC. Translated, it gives CASSQVGDSYEQYF.

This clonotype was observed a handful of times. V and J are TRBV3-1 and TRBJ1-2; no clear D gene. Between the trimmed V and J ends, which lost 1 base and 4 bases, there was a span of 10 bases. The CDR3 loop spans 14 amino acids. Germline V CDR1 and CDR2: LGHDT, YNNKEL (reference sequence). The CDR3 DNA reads TGTGCCAGCAGCCAAGCTAAAGGGATCTATGGCTACACCTTC. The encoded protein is CASSQAKGIYGYTF.

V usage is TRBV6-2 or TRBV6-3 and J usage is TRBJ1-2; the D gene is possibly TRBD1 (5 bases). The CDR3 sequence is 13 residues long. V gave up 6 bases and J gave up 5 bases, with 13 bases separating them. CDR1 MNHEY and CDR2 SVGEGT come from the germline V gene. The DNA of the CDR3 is TGTGCCAGCAGCGAGGACGAGGGGTATGGCTACACCTTC. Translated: CASSEDEGYGYTF.

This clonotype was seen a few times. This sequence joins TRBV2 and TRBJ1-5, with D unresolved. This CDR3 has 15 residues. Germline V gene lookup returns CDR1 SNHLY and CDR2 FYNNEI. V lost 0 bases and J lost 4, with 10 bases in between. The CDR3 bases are TGTGCCAGCAGTGAAGCGCTTCACAGTAATCAGCCCCAGCATTTT. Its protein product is CASSEALHSNQPQHF.

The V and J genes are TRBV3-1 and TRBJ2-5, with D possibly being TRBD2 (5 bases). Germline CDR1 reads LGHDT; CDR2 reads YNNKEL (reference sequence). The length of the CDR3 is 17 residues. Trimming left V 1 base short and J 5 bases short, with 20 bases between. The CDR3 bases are TGTGCCAGCAGCCAAGGTGATAAGACGGGGTCAATGGAGACCCAGTACTTC. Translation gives CASSQGDKTGSMETQYF.

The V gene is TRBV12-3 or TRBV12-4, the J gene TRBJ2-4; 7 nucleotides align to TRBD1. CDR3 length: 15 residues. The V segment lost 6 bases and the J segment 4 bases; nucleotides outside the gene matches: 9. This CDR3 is CASSTAAQGKNIQYF. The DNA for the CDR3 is TGTGCCAGCAGCACTGCCGCACAGGGGAAAAACATTCAGTACTTC.

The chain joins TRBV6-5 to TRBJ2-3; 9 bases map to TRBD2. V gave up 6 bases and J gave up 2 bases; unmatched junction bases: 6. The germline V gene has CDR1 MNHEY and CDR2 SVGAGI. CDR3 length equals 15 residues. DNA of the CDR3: TGTGCCAGCAGATATAGCGGGGGAAACACAGATACGCAGTATTTT. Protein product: CASRYSGGNTDTQYF.

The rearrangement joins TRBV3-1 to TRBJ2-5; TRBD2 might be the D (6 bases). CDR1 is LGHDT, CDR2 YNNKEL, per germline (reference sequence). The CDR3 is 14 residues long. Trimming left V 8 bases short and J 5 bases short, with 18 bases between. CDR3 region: CASGALEGRETQYF. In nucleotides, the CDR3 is TGTGCCAGCGGCGCCCTGGAGGGGCGGGAGACCCAGTACTTC.